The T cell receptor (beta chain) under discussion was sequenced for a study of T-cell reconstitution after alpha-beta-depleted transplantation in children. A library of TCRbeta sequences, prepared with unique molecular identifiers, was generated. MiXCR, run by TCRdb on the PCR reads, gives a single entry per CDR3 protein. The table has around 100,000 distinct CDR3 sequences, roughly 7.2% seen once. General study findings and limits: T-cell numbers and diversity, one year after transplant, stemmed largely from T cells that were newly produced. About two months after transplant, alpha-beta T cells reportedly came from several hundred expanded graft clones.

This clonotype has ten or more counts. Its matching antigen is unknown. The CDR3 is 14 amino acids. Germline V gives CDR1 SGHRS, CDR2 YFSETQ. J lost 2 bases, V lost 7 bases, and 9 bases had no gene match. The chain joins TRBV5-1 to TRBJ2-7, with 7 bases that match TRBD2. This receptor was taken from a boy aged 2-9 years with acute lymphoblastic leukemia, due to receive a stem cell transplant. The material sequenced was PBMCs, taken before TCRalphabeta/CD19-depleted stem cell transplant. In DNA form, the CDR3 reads TGCGCCAGCGCCCTTGGGGGGGAGGCCTACGAGCAGTACTTC. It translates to CASALGGEAYEQYF.